This section outlines one T cell receptor beta chain sequence together with its context. Cohorts were assigned according to the clinical history that participants reported. How the authors handled the data: Nucleated cell number was recorded as an estimate derived from reference gene primer amplification. Sequenced by immunoSEQ multiplex PCR; TCRdb stores in-frame clones only, minus some. The DNA was the basis for D and trimming; V, J and clone size are from that table. The table lists 160,000 or so clones, roughly 87% of them singletons, with 1.2% in the top ten. The sample is drawn from a study of blood T cell repertoires in COVID-19. Germline CDR1 and CDR2: LGHDT and YNNKEL (reference sequence). Trimming removed 3 bases from V and 0 bases from J, with 16 bases in between. The CDR3 has 17 amino acids.

The chain employs TRBV3-1 (or the pseudogene TRBV3-2) and TRBJ2-3; possible D gene TRBD2, 6 bases. Specimen: PBMCs or T cells enriched from blood (not recorded which). The TCR sequence derives from a human donor with acute COVID-19. The donor label of this sample is uncertain. The CDR3 reads CASSQPTGRGSTDTQYF. The DNA of the CDR3 is TGTGCCAGCAGCCAGCCGACCGGGCGGGGCAGCACAGATACGCAGTATTTT.